This is a list of T cell receptor beta chains from one sample in a study of cytomegalovirus exposure and HLA in healthy donors. Assay: immunoSEQ multiplex PCR; the TCRdb copy retains only in-frame clones and omits some. Counted here are 150,000 to 200,000 clones, about 90% occurring once; the ten biggest clones make up roughly 0.2%. Sequencing used PBMCs. These receptors all come from a girl under three years old in good health and CMV-seronegative. CDR3s include the opening cysteine and the closing phenylalanine or tryptophan. The D gene is left open where the match is weak. Clone size is stated in some rows and not others, as once, few, many or a class when expanded.

clone size | D gene | J gene | CDR3 length | V gene | CDR3 DNA | CDR3 protein
NA | NA | TRBJ2-7 | 14 | TRBV7-8 | TGTGCCAGCAGCTTAGTTGAGACAAAGTACGAGCAGTACTTC | CASSLVETKYEQYF
NA | NA | TRBJ2-3 | 12 | TRBV30 | TGTGCCTGGAGTTGGGGAGAGGATACGCAGTATTTT | CAWSWGEDTQYF
NA | TRBD2 | TRBJ2-1 | 14 | TRBV19 | TGTGCCAGTAGTATTAGGACTAGCCTCGATGAGCAGTTCTTC | CASSIRTSLDEQFF
once | NA | TRBJ1-4 | 13 | TRBV2 | TGTGCCAGCACTGGGGGGTTTCGTGAAAAACTGTTTTTT | CASTGGFREKLFF
NA | NA | TRBJ2-3 | 15 | TRBV15 | TGTGCCACCAGCAGAGCGGGACTGCTCACAGATACGCAGTATTTT | CATSRAGLLTDTQYF
NA | TRBD2 | TRBJ2-7 | 17 | TRBV5-4 | TGTGCCAGCAGCTTGGCCCAAGGGGCGGGAGGGCCTTACGAGCAGTACTTC | CASSLAQGAGGPYEQYF
NA | TRBD2 | TRBJ2-7 | 16 | TRBV2 | TGTGCCAGCAGTGAGACTAGCGGGGGAGTCTCCTACGAGCAGTACTTC | CASSETSGGVSYEQYF
NA | NA | TRBJ2-1 | 15 | TRBV9 | TGTGCCAGCAGCGTAGCCGGGACTCCCGACAATGAGCAGTTCTTC | CASSVAGTPDNEQFF
NA | NA | TRBJ2-7 | 12 | TRBV25-1 | TGTGCCAGCAACGGGGGTACCTACGAGCAGTACTTC | CASNGGTYEQYF
NA | TRBD1 | TRBJ1-5 | 13 | TRBV27 | TGTGCCAGCCGACAGGGGGGAAATCAGCCCCAGCATTTT | CASRQGGNQPQHF
NA | NA | TRBJ1-3 | 16 | TRBV19 | TGTGCCAGTAGTATTAGAGGCGGGAGCTCTGGAAACACCATATATTTT | CASSIRGGSSGNTIYF
NA | NA | TRBJ2-7 | 13 | TRBV7-3 | TGTGCCAGCAGCCCCGACAGGAACCACGAGCAGTACTTC | CASSPDRNHEQYF
few | TRBD1 | TRBJ1-2 | 15 | TRBV9 | TGTGCCAGCAGCGGAGGACAGGACCATAACTATGGCTACACCTTC | CASSGGQDHNYGYTF
NA | TRBD2 | TRBJ2-3 | 13 | TRBV25-1 | TGTGCCAGCACAAGCGGGAGGGCCGGAGCGCAGTATTTT | CASTSGRAGAQYF
NA | NA | TRBJ2-3 | 13 | TRBV7-9 | TGTGCCAGCAGCCCCCACAGGGCAGATACGCAGTATTTT | CASSPHRADTQYF
NA | TRBD2 | TRBJ2-2 | 16 | TRBV5-1 | TGCGCCAGCCTAATGACTAGCGGGAGGGATACCGGGGAGCTGTTTTTT | CASLMTSGRDTGELFF
once | NA | TRBJ1-2 | 14 | TRBV27 | TGTGCCAGCAGTTTAGTTCAGGGCACCTATGGCTACACCTTC | CASSLVQGTYGYTF
NA | TRBD1 | TRBJ2-1 | 17 | TRBV10-3 | TGTGCCATCAGTGGCGGGACAGGCCTGAGCTCCTACAATGAGCAGTTCTTC | CAISGGTGLSSYNEQFF
NA | NA | TRBJ2-2 | 14 | TRBV6-1 | TGTGCCAGCTCGAGGGACTCTACCACCGGGGAGCTGTTTTTT | CASSRDSTTGELFF
NA | NA | TRBJ2-6 | 15 | TRBV19 | TGTGCCCCCAGGGGGGCGGTCTCTGGGGCCAACGTCCTGACTTTC | CAPRGAVSGANVLTF
NA | NA | TRBJ1-1 | 13 | TRBV6-6 | TGTGCCAGCAGTTATGGGGTTCGGGGGGAAGCTTTCTTT | CASSYGVRGEAFF
NA | NA | TRBJ1-5 | 14 | TRBV6-1 | TGTGCCAGCAGTGAACAGGGGAGCAATCAGCCCCAGCATTTT | CASSEQGSNQPQHF
once | NA | TRBJ2-5 | 14 | TRBV7-8 | TGTGCCAGCAGCTTCAGTATCAGTTTAGAGACCCAGTACTTC | CASSFSISLETQYF
NA | NA | TRBJ1-6 | 15 | TRBV10-2 | TGCGCCGTACCGGACCGGGACACACCTAATTCACCCCTCCACTTT | CAVPDRDTPNSPLHF
NA | NA | TRBJ1-3 | 11 | TRBV20-1 | TGCAGTGCTACCGGTGGAAACACCATATATTTT | CSATGGNTIYF
NA | TRBD2 | TRBJ2-1 | 17 | TRBV7-3 | TGTGCCAGCAGCTTAACGCCTAGCGGCCACTTCTACAATGAGCAGTTCTTC | CASSLTPSGHFYNEQFF
few | TRBD2 | TRBJ2-7 | 16 | TRBV19 | TGTGCCAGTCGCCTCCATGCTAGCGGATACCCTTACGAGCAGTACTTC | CASRLHASGYPYEQYF
NA | TRBD2 | TRBJ2-7 | 13 | TRBV7-6 | TGTGCCAGCAGCTTAGGGGAGGGCCTCGAGCAGTACTTC | CASSLGEGLEQYF
once | TRBD1 | TRBJ1-1 | 14 | TRBV7-9 | TGTGCCAGCAGCCCCGGGACAGAAAACACTGAAGCTTTCTTT | CASSPGTENTEAFF
NA | NA | TRBJ2-7 | 15 | TRBV6-5 | TGTGCCAGCAGTTACAACTTACAGGGCTCCTACGAGCAGTACTTC | CASSYNLQGSYEQYF
NA | NA | TRBJ2-5 | 14 | TRBV11-2 | TGTGCCAGCAGCATTGACAGGAACCAAGAGACCCAGTACTTC | CASSIDRNQETQYF
NA | NA | TRBJ2-7 | 13 | TRBV10-1 | TGCGCCAGCGGGGGCAGCCAGTTCTACGAGCAGTACTTC | CASGGSQFYEQYF
NA | NA | TRBJ2-7 | 15 | TRBV19 | TGTGCCAGTAGTATAGGCAGGGGACCCGCCTACGAGCAGTACTTC | CASSIGRGPAYEQYF
NA | TRBD2 | TRBJ2-7 | 16 | TRBV19 | TGTGCCAGTAGTCCCTCGGGACTAGCGGTAACCTACGAGCAGTACTTC | CASSPSGLAVTYEQYF
NA | NA | TRBJ2-3 | 12 | TRBV5-6 | TGTGCCAGCAGCCTACGCACAGATACGCAGTATTTT | CASSLRTDTQYF